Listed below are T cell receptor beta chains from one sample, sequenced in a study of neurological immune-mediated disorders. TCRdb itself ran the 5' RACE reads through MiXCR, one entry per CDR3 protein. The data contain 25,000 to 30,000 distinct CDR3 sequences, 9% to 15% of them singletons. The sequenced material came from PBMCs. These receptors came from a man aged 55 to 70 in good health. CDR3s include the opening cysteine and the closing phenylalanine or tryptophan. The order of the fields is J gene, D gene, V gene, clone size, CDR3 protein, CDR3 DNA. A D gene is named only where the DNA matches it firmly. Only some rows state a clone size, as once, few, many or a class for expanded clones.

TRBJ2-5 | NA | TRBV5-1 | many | CASSPGDRETQYF | TGCGCCAGCAGCCCAGGGGATCGAGAGACCCAGTACTTC
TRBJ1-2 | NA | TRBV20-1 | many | CSARDRGDQYGYTF | TGCAGTGCTAGAGATCGAGGGGATCAATATGGCTACACCTTC
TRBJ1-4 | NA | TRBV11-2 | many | CASSFTGKNEKLFF | TGTGCCAGCAGCTTCACAGGGAAAAATGAAAAACTGTTTTTT
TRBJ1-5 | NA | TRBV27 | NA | CASSLWGSTKNQPQHF | TGTGCCAGCAGTTTATGGGGATCCACGAAAAATCAGCCCCAGCATTTT
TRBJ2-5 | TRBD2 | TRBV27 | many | CASSKGSGSDQETQYF | TGTGCCAGCTCTAAGGGGAGCGGGAGTGATCAAGAGACCCAGTACTTC
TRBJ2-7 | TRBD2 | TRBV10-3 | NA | CSISGLAGGIPYEQYF | TGTTCCATCAGTGGACTAGCGGGAGGAATTCCCTACGAGCAGTACTTC
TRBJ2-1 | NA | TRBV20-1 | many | CSARSHYNEQFF | TGCAGTGCTAGGTCCCACTACAATGAGCAGTTCTTC
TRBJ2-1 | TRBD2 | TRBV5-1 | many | CASSFSAGGGDEQFF | TGCGCCAGCAGCTTCTCAGCGGGGGGTGGGGATGAGCAGTTCTTC
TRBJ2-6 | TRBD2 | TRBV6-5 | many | CASSYSLAGSGANVLTF | TGTGCCAGCAGTTACTCGCTAGCGGGCTCTGGGGCCAACGTCCTGACTTTC
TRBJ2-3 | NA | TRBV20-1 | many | CSAQGIGDTQYF | TGCAGTGCTCAGGGAATCGGCGATACGCAGTATTTT
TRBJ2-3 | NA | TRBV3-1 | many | CASSQNLIDTQYF | TGTGCCAGCAGCCAAAACCTCATAGATACGCAGTATTTT
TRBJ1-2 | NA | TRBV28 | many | CASSEAGTGTNYGYTF | TGTGCCAGCAGCGAAGCGGGAACAGGGACCAACTATGGCTACACCTTC